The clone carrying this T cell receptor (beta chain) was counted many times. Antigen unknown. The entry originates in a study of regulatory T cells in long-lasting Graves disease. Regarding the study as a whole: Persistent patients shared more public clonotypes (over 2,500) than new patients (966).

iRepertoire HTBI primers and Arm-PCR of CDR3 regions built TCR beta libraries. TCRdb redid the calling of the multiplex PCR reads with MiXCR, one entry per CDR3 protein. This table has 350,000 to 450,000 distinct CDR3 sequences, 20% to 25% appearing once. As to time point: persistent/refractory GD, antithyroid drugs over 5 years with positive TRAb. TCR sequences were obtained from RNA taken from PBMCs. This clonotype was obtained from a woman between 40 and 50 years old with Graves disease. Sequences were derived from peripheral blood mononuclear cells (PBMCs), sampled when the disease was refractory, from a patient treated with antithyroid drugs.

The CDR3 spells CASSSTDRLNQPQHF. Written as DNA, the CDR3 is TGTGCCAGCAGTTCAACGGACAGACTCAATCAGCCCCAGCATTTT. The chain has TRBV28 and TRBJ1-5, with D maybe TRBD1 (6 bases). The length of the CDR3 is 15 residues. V was trimmed by 4 bases and J by 3 bases, leaving 13 bases between them. From germline, CDR1 is MDHEN and CDR2 SYDVKM.